Listed below are T cell receptor beta chains from one sample, sequenced in a study of vaccination and CD4 T cells after COVID-19. TCRdb ran MiXCR on the PCR reads and lists one entry per CDR3 protein. The top ten hold roughly 13% of the sample, which has over 13,000 distinct CDR3 sequences, 45% to 60% seen once. Their target antigens are unknown. Sequenced: CD4+ T cells from blood, cultured in vitro. The receptors originated from a human donor who had recovered from COVID-19. Each CDR3 is given with its conserved first and last residue. D genes are given only for firm matches. A row's size may be missing; if present it is once, few, many or a size class.

>TRBV5-4|few|TRBJ1-6|.
TGTGCCAGCAGCTTGGCTAGCTCCTATAATTCACCCCTCCACTTT
CASSLASSYNSPLHF
>TRBV4-3|.|TRBJ1-3|.
TGCGCCAGCAGCCACCGACGGGACGGAAACACCATATATTTT
CASSHRRDGNTIYF
>TRBV20-1|few|TRBJ2-3|.
TGCAGTGCTTCGCATGGGTCGCAGTATTTT
CSASHGSQYF
>TRBV5-1|.|TRBJ2-2|.
TGCGCCAGCAGCTTGGCCCGCGGTGGTGGCACCGGGGAGCTGTTTTTT
CASSLARGGGTGELFF
>TRBV11-2|.|TRBJ1-1|TRBD1
TGTGCCAGCAGCAAAGGGACAGGGGTCGCTGAAGCTTTCTTT
CASSKGTGVAEAFF
>TRBV10-1|.|TRBJ2-7|.
TGCGCCAGCAGTGAACTGGGGGACCTCTCCTACGAGCAGTACTTC
CASSELGDLSYEQYF
>TRBV7-3|.|TRBJ2-3|TRBD2
TGTGCCAGCAGCTTAGGACTAGCGGGAGGCACAGATACGCAGTATTTT
CASSLGLAGGTDTQYF
>TRBV11-3|.|TRBJ2-1|.
TGTGCCAGCAGTCCTGGCCTGGGACGGGGCTCCTACAATGAGCAGTTCTTC
CASSPGLGRGSYNEQFF
>TRBV27|few|TRBJ1-6|TRBD1
TGTGCCAGCAGATCCGGGACAGGGTCGGATTCACCCCTCCACTTT
CASRSGTGSDSPLHF
>TRBV19|.|TRBJ1-6|.
TGTGCCAGTAGTAATAATTCACCCCTCCACTTT
CASSNNSPLHF
>TRBV27|.|TRBJ2-7|TRBD2
TGTGCCAGCAGTGCCGGACTAGCGGGATCCACTTCACCACCCTACGAGCAGTACTTC
CASSAGLAGSTSPPYEQYF
>TRBV6-1|.|TRBJ2-7|.
TGTGCCAGCAGTGACGTTGGAGCAGGATCACGCGAGCAGTACTTC
CASSDVGAGSREQYF
>TRBV6-1|.|TRBJ2-4|TRBD1
TGTGCCAGCAGAGGGTACAGGGGCAAAAACATTCAGTACTTC
CASRGYRGKNIQYF
>TRBV16|.|TRBJ1-6|TRBD1
TGTGCCAGCAGCCGATGGCGGGGACAGGCGGATAATTCACCCCTCCACTTT
CASSRWRGQADNSPLHF
>TRBV7-2|.|TRBJ2-7|.
TGTGCCAGCAGCTTCGGGGAGACCTACGAGCAGTACTTC
CASSFGETYEQYF
>TRBV18|.|TRBJ2-7|TRBD1
TGTGCCAGCTCCCCCGACAGGGGCGAGCAGTACTTC
CASSPDRGEQYF
>TRBV4-1|.|TRBJ2-7|TRBD2
TGCGCCAGCAGCCAAGAACGGGGCGGGAGGACTCTGATTTACGAGCAGTACTTC
CASSQERGGRTLIYEQYF
>TRBV24-1|.|TRBJ2-3|TRBD1
TGTGCCACCGGGACAGGGGGTGGCACAGATACGCAGTATTTT
CATGTGGGTDTQYF
>TRBV5-3|.|TRBJ1-2|.
TGTGCCAGCAGCTTGTCCAACTATGGCTACACCTTC
CASSLSNYGYTF
>TRBV6-1|once|TRBJ1-1|.
TGTGCCAGCAGTGAAAGGGGCTTCAACACTGAAGCTTTCTTT
CASSERGFNTEAFF
>TRBV30|few|TRBJ2-1|.
TGTGCCTGGAGTGTTACAGGGTACCATGAGCAGTTCTTC
CAWSVTGYHEQFF
>TRBV20-1|few|TRBJ2-5|.
TGCAGTGCTAGAGCCCCGCCCCAAGAGACCCAGTACTTC
CSARAPPQETQYF
>TRBV5-6|few|TRBJ1-6|TRBD1
TGTGCCAGCAGTGAAACAGGGGACAATTCACCCCTCCACTTT
CASSETGDNSPLHF
>TRBV18|.|TRBJ1-2|.
TGTGCCAGCTCAACTGGGTCCGGCTACACCTTC
CASSTGSGYTF
>TRBV20-1|once|TRBJ2-3|.
TGCAGTGCTAGTCGGACAGATACGCAGTATTTT
CSASRTDTQYF
>TRBV7-2|.|TRBJ2-7|TRBD1
TGTGCCAGCAGCCCAAGGACAGGCTCCTACGAGCAGTACTTC
CASSPRTGSYEQYF
>TRBV4-3|.|TRBJ1-1|TRBD1
TGCGCCAGCAGCCAGAGGGGGCGGAGGGGCACTGAAGCTTTCTTT
CASSQRGRRGTEAFF
>TRBV28|.|TRBJ2-7|TRBD2
TGTGCCAGCAGTTTGAGGCGGGGGGGCGCACACGAGCAGTACTTC
CASSLRRGGAHEQYF
>TRBV7-6|.|TRBJ2-7|TRBD1
TGTGCCAGCAGCTCGAATACAGGGGGCGAGCAGTACTTC
CASSSNTGGEQYF
>TRBV11-2|few|TRBJ1-1|TRBD1
TGTGCCAGCAGCTTCCGACAGGGGATAGGGAGGACTGAAGCTTTCTTT
CASSFRQGIGRTEAFF
>TRBV7-2|.|TRBJ1-2|.
TGTGCCAGCACCAAATCCGTGGACGGCCCCTATGGCTACACCTTC
CASTKSVDGPYGYTF
>TRBV20-1|.|TRBJ1-3|.
TGCAGTGCTAGAGACAACCGGGACCCATCTGGAAACACCATATATTTT
CSARDNRDPSGNTIYF